A single sample gave rise to the 14 T cell receptor beta chains below, sequenced in a study of radiotherapy plus CTLA-4 blockade in lung cancer. Only in-frame clones appear in the TCRdb table, and some are missing; sequencing was by immunoSEQ multiplex PCR. The repertoire consists of approximately 44,000 clones, with more than 70% occurring once and the leading ten covering roughly 8%. This specimen consisted of peripheral blood, obtained from a patient treated with radiotherapy plus ipilimumab. Receptors were obtained from a human donor with non-small cell lung cancer who had stable disease on radiotherapy plus ipilimumab.

This clone has more than one count but fewer than ten. V usage is TRBV15 and J usage is TRBJ1-3, with D unresolved. CDR3 size: 16 residues. Deletions cut 0 bases from V and 0 bases from J, with 9 bases between. Germline lookup yields CDR1 LNHNV and CDR2 YYDKDF (reference sequence). CDR3 residues: CATSRDRKSSGNTIYF. DNA for the CDR3: TGTGCCACCAGCAGAGATCGCAAAAGCTCTGGAAACACCATATATTTT.

The V gene is TRBV6-9, the J gene TRBJ2-7; the match to TRBD1 covers 9 bases. CDR1 and CDR2 from the germline V gene are MNHGY and SVAAGI. The J segment lost 1 base and the V segment lost 5 bases, leaving 6 bases of the junction unmatched. The CDR3 length is 15 residues. The CDR3 spells CASSRSGTGSYEQYF. The CDR3 region has the DNA TGTGCCAGCAGTCGGAGTGGGACAGGGTCCTACGAGCAGTACTTC.

This rearrangement joins TRBV6-1 to TRBJ1-1; 8 bases align to TRBD1. Germline CDR1 reads MNHNS; CDR2 reads SASEGT. This CDR3 spans 13 amino acids. The junction had 3 bases not matched to a gene; V was cut back by 6 bases and J by 3 bases. The CDR3 DNA is TGTGCCAGCAGGGAACAGGGGGACACTGAAGCTTTCTTT. It specifies CASREQGDTEAFF.

V is TRBV9 and J is TRBJ1-1; D remains ambiguous. Germline loops: CDR1 SGDLS, CDR2 YYNGEE. V dropped 3 bases and J dropped 2 bases, with 14 bases sitting between them. The CDR3 loop spans 15 amino acids. This CDR3 reads CASSGTPLVNTEAFF. The CDR3 DNA reads TGTGCCAGCAGCGGGACCCCTTTAGTTAACACTGAAGCTTTCTTT. The full variable domain, with the rest looked up from reference TRBV9 and TRBJ1-1, is DSGVTQTPKHLITATGQRVTLRCSPRSGDLSVYWYQQSLDQGLQFLIQYYNGEERAKGNILERFSAQQFPDLHSELNLSSLELGDSALYFCASSGTPLVNTEAFFGQGTRLTVV.

The V gene is TRBV28, the J gene TRBJ1-4, with D possibly matching TRBD1 (6 bases). V was pared by 5 bases and J by 5 bases, with 12 bases between. The CDR3 has 14 residues. Germline loops: CDR1 MDHEN, CDR2 SYDVKM. CDR3 nucleotides: TGTGCCAGCAGTCGACAGGATTGGAATGAAAAACTGTTTTTT. It specifies CASSRQDWNEKLFF.

The chain combines TRBV2 with TRBJ1-2, with TRBD1 as a possible D gene (6 bases). V was pared by 2 bases and J by 4 bases, with 17 bases between. Germline CDR1 SNHLY, CDR2 FYNNEI. This CDR3 has 16 residues. The CDR3 here is CASSEQGLIPGYGYTF. DNA of the CDR3: TGTGCCAGCAGTGAACAGGGGTTGATACCTGGCTATGGCTACACCTTC.

The CDR3 DNA follows: TGCAGCGTTTCGACAGGGTTCGTAGGCTACACCTTC. This sequence encodes CSVSTGFVGYTF. J is TRBJ1-2 and V is TRBV29-1; 7 bases line up with TRBD1. This CDR3 region has 12 residues. The junction had 8 bases not matched to a gene; V was cut back by 5 bases and J by 8 bases. The germline V gene encodes CDR1 SQVTM and CDR2 ANQGSEA.

The genes are TRBV5-5 and TRBJ1-4; TRBD1 aligns across 7 bases. This CDR3 contains 15 residues. V lost 4 bases, J lost 5 bases, and 8 bases stayed unmatched. From germline, CDR1 is SGHKS and CDR2 YYEKEE (reference sequence). The CDR3 sequence is CASSTLTGHNEKLFF. In DNA form, the CDR3 reads TGTGCCAGCAGCACCTTGACAGGGCACAATGAAAAACTGTTTTTT.

This sequence joins TRBV5-4 and TRBJ2-7; possibly TRBD2 for D (7 bases). Looked up from germline, CDR1 is SGHNT and CDR2 is YYREEE (reference sequence). This CDR3 comprises 15 residues. V shed 2 bases and J shed 6 bases, with 18 bases lying between them. The CDR3 here is CASSLGWGGPGEQYF. CDR3 sequence (DNA): TGTGCCAGCAGCTTAGGGTGGGGGGGGCCCGGCGAGCAGTACTTC.

The V gene is TRBV25-1, the J gene TRBJ2-7, with D hard to call. Trimming stripped 1 base from V and 5 bases from J, with 3 bases between. The length of the CDR3 is 11 residues. Germline CDR1 is MGHDK and CDR2 is SYGVNS. CDR3 sequence reads: CASSEFDEQYF. DNA for the CDR3: TGTGCCAGCAGTGAATTTGACGAGCAGTACTTC.

This chain links TRBV11-1 with TRBJ2-3, with unresolved D. Trimming pared 1 base from V and 1 base from J, leaving 9 bases between. Germline-derived CDR1 and CDR2 are SGHAT and FQDESV (reference sequence). This CDR3 comprises 15 residues. This chain's CDR3 is CASSLGADGTDTQYF. The CDR3 DNA is TGTGCCAGCAGCTTAGGGGCCGACGGCACAGATACGCAGTATTTT.

The chain couples TRBV16 to TRBJ2-7; D is perhaps TRBD1 or TRBD2 (5 bases each). Between the trimmed V and J ends, which lost 2 bases and 3 bases, there was a span of 11 bases. CDR1 KGHSY and CDR2 FQNENV come from the germline V gene. The CDR3 loop spans 14 amino acids. The CDR3 is CASSQGGHYYEQYV. DNA of the CDR3: TGTGCCAGCAGCCAAGGAGGACATTACTACGAGCAGTACGTC.

The rearrangement links TRBV5-4 to TRBJ2-5, with D perhaps given as TRBD1 or TRBD2 (5 bases each). The CDR3 consists of 14 residues. Germline V gene lookup returns CDR1 SGHNT and CDR2 YYREEE (reference sequence). V gave up 2 bases and J gave up 3 bases, with 11 bases separating them. The CDR3 nucleotides are TGTGCCAGCAGCTTAAGGCGAGGGGAAGAGACCCAGTACTTC. This translates into CASSLRRGEETQYF.

This chain uses TRBV2 with TRBJ1-5, with D possibly matching TRBD1 (5 bases). The germline CDR1 and CDR2 sequences are SNHLY and FYNNEI. The V end was cut by 5 bases, the J end by 1 base, with 12 bases between. This CDR3 is built from 15 residues. DNA for the CDR3: TGTGCCAGCAGTCCCGACAGCCACAGCAATCAGCCCCAGCATTTT. This sequence encodes CASSPDSHSNQPQHF.